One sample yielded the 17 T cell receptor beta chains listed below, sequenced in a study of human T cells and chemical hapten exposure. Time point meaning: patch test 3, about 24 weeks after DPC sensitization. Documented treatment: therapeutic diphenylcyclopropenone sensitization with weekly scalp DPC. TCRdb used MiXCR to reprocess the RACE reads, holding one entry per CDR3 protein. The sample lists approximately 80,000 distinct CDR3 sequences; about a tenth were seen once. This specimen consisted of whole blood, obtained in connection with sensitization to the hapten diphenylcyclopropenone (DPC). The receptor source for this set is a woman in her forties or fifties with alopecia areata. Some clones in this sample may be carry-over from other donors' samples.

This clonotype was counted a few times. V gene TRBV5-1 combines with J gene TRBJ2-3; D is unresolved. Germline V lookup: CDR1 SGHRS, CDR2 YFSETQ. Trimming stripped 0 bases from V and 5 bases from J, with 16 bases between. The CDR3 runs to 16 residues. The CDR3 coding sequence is TGCGCCAGCAGCTTGGGGGCCTTAGCCCGTGTAGATACGCAGTATTTT. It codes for CASSLGALARVDTQYF.

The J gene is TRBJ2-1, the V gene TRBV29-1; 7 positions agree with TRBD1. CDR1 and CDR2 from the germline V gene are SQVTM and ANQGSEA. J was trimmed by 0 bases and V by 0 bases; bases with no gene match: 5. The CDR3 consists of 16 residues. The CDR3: CSVEEEGAGSYNEQFF. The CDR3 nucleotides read TGCAGCGTTGAAGAAGAGGGGGCAGGCTCCTACAATGAGCAGTTCTTC.

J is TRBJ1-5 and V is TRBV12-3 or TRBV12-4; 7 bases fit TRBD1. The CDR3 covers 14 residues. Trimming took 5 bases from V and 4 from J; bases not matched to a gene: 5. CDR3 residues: CASSHTGANQPQHF. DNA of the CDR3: TGTGCCAGCAGTCACACAGGGGCTAATCAGCCCCAGCATTTT.

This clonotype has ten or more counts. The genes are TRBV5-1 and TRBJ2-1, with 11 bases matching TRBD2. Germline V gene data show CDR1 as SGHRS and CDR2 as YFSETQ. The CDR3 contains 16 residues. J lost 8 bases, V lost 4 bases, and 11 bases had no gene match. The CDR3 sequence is CASSPYRLAGNDEQFF. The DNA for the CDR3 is TGCGCCAGCAGCCCTTACCGACTAGCGGGAAATGATGAGCAGTTCTTC. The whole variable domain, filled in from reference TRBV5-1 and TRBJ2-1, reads KAGVTQTPRYLIKTRGQQVTLSCSPISGHRSVSWYQQTPGQGLQFLFEYFSETQRNKGNFPGRFSGRQFSNSRSEMNVSTLELGDSALYLCASSPYRLAGNDEQFFGPGTRLTVL.

CDR3 loop: CASRPTSGRSGELFF. The DNA for the CDR3 is TGTGCCAGCAGACCCACTAGCGGGAGGTCCGGGGAGCTGTTTTTT. This chain joins TRBV3-1 and TRBJ2-2; 12 bases line up with TRBD2. Germline V CDR1 and CDR2: LGHDT, YNNKEL (reference sequence). The junction had 5 bases not matched to a gene; V was cut back by 6 bases and J by 6 bases. This CDR3 is built from 15 residues.

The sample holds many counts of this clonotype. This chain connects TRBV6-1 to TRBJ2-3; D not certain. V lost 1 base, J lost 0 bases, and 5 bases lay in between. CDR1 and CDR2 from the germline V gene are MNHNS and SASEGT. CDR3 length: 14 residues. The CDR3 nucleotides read TGTGCCAGCAGTGAAGGGCTTAGCACAGATACGCAGTATTTT. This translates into CASSEGLSTDTQYF.

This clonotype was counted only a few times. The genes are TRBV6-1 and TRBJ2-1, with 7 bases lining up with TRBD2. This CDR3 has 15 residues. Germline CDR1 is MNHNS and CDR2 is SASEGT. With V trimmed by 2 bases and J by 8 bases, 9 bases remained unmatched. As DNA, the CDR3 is TGTGCCAGCAGTGAATTGGCGGGAGCGCTCGATGAGCAGTTCTTC. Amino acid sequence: CASSELAGALDEQFF.

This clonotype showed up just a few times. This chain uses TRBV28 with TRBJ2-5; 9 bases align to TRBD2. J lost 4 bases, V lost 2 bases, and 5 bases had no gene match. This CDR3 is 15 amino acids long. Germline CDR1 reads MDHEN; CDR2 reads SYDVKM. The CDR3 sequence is CASSLMAGGRETQYF. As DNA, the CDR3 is TGTGCCAGCAGTTTAATGGCGGGAGGGCGAGAGACCCAGTACTTC. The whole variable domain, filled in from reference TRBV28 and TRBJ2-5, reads DVKVTQSSRYLVKRTGEKVFLECVQDMDHENMFWYRQDPGLGLRLIYFSYDVKMKEKGDIPEGYSVSREKKERFSLILESASTNQTSMYLCASSLMAGGRETQYFGPGTRLLVL.

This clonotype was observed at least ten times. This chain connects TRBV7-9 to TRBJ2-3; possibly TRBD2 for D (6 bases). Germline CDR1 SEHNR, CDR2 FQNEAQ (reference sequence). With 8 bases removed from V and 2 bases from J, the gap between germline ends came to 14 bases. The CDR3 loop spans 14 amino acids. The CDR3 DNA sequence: TGTGCCAGCCAAGGGGACTTTGCCACAGATACGCAGTATTTT. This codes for CASQGDFATDTQYF.

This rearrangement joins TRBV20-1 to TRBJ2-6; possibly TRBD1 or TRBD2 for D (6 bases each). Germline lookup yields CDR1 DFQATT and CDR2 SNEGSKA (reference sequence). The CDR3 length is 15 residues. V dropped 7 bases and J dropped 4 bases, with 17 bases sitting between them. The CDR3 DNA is TGCAGTGTTGCCCGGGGGCGTCAAGGGGCCAACGTCCTGACTTTC. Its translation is CSVARGRQGANVLTF.

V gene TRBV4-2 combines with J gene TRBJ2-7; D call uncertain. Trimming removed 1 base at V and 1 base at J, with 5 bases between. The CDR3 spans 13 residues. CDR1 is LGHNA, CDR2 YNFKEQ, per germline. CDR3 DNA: TGTGCCAGCAGCCAAGTACTATCCTACGAGCAGTACTTC. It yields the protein CASSQVLSYEQYF.

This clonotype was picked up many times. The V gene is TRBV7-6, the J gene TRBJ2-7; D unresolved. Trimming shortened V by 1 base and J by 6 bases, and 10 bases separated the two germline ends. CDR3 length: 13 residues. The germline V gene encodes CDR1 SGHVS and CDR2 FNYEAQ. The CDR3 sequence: CASSLVAASEQYF. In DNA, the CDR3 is TGTGCCAGCAGCTTAGTGGCAGCGAGCGAGCAGTACTTC.

CDR3 loop: CSVVVGGDTQYF. The CDR3 DNA reads as TGCAGCGTTGTAGTAGGTGGGGATACGCAGTATTTT. The chain employs TRBV29-1 and TRBJ2-3; D is unclear. Trimming stripped 4 bases from V and 6 bases from J, with 11 bases between. This CDR3 has 12 residues. Germline V gene lookup returns CDR1 SQVTM and CDR2 ANQGSEA.

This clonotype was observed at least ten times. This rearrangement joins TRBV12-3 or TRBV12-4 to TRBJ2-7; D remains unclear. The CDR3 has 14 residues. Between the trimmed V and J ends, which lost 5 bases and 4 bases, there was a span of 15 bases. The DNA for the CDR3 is TGTGCCAGCAGTCCTTCGGGCCTGGGGTACGAGCAGTACTTC. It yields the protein CASSPSGLGYEQYF.

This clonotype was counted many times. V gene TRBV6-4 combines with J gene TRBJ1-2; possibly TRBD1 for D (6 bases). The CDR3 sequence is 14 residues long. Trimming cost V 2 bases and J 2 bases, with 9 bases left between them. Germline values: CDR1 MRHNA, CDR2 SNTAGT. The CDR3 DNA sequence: TGTGCCAGCAGTGACCGGACAGCCAACTATGGCTACACCTTC. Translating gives CASSDRTANYGYTF.

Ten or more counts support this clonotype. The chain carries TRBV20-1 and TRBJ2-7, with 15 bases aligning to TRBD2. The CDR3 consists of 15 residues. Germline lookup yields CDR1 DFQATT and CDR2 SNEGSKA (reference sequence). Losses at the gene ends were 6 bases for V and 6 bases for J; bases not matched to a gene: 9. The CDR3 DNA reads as TGCAGTGCCTCCGGACTAGCGGGAGGGCCCGGCGAGCAGTACTTC. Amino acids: CSASGLAGGPGEQYF.

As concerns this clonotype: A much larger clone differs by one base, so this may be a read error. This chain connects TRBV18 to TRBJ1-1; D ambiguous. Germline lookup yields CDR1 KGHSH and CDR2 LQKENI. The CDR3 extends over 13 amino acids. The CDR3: CVSSPPQNTEAFF. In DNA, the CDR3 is TGTGTCAGCTCACCCCCCCAGAACACTGAAGCTTTCTTT. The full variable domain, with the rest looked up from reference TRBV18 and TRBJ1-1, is NAGVMQNPRHLVRRRGQEARLRCSPMKGHSHVYWYRQLPEEGLKFMVYLQKENIIDESGMPKERFSAEFPKEGPSILRIQQVVRGDSAAYFCVSSPPQNTEAFFGQGTRLTVV.